This T cell receptor (beta chain) was observed in a study of shared clonotypes between healthy human individuals (dated by TCRdb to 2018 to 2021). In terms of the full investigation: A couple of women and a few men aged 18 to 49 years were included in the cohort. For each donor, three plates each were used for CD4 naive and CD4 memory, two plates were used for CD8 naive, and one plate was used for CD8 memory. To estimate repertoire size and how much clonotypes are shared between individuals, the study performed deep sequencing of blood TCR repertoires from roughly five healthy adults. To increase sequencing depth and limit assay-specific biases, TCR repertoire library preparation and sequencing were carried out by different laboratories using diverse techniques. Per donor, leukapheresis produced somewhere between about 0.8 and 9.5 billion PBMCs. Overall study outcomes, separate from this receptor: About 5% of naive CD4, 3.5% of naive CD8, about 2.1% of memory CD4, and 0.35% to 0.4% of memory CD8 clonotypes were shared across a few donors. Pairwise subsampling indicated that sequencing depth was expected to affect the degree of clonotype sharing among donors. The genetic and exposure-history diversity represented was limited by the small number of donors. Incomplete sequencing was indicated by rarefaction of sorted-subset datasets, despite the large sequencing depth. Sampling was restricted to blood, and TCR repertoires in tissue are likely to differ from TCR repertoires in blood. Naive subsets generally had larger estimated clonotype richness than memory subsets did. Compared with non-shared clonotypes, clonotypes shared by all four sorted-subset donors had higher generation probabilities.

For the CD8 naive samples, CD45RO-negative cells were positively selected for CCR7, yielding a CD45RA+CCR7+ population from which TemRA cells were excluded. Donors were healthy HIV-negative adults with no recently reported acute infections or vaccinations. Only Caucasian adults living in Nashville, Tennessee, USA were represented among the donors. Blood was obtained by leukapheresis, after which PBMCs were separated by Ficoll-Histopaque density gradient centrifugation and cryopreserved in liquid nitrogen vapor phase. Analytical flow cytometry was used to check the purity and quantity of every magnetically sorted T cell population. Genomic DNA was isolated from every sorted fraction and measured by UV absorbance on a Nanodrop 2000c. Comment on this clone: Its antigen remains undetermined. The input lacks base qualities; no much larger clone sits a single base away.

Using the deep immunoSEQ assay, multiplex PCR amplified TCR CDR3 regions from genomic DNA. For each cell subset, the extracted genomic DNA was distributed evenly across all wells of several immunoSEQ 96-well plates, and each plate served as one replicate. Each replicate PCR for sorted subsets received 200 ng genomic DNA, equal to roughly 30,000 T cell genomes. Purified libraries were measured with a Qubit 3.0 fluorometer, size-checked on a Bioanalyzer 2100, and measured again with the KAPA Library Quantification kit. Each immunoSEQ 96-well plate was sequenced on its own single-read 150-cycle Illumina NextSeq 550 flow cell. As for the authors' bioinformatics: Because the immunoSEQ output held only junctional sequences and lacked quality scores, the filtering could not match the filtering applied to full-length reads. To assign V/J genes and CDR3, sequences were annotated using PyIR, a Python wrapper for IgBLAST v1.9, with IMGT germline references. Any read was removed if the V/J assignment was weak (E-value above 1e-6), the CDR3 was missing, or the read contained stop codons, out-of-frame junctions, or ambiguous translated residues. V3J clonotypes were defined by identical inferred V gene, J gene, and CDR3 amino acid sequence. Percentage overlap between repertoires was calculated by dividing the number of shared unique clonotypes by the size of the smaller repertoire. Three approaches were used to assess repertoire richness: RTK rarefaction, the Chao1 estimator, and Recon v2.1 estimates of unobserved clonotypes. Generation probabilities for all TCRbeta clonotypes obtained by the gDNA method from a handful of donors were computed using OLGA. Held by TCRdb, this immuneACCESS table contains in-frame sequences only and omits some clones. Under half of the omission traces to an unresolved V gene where checked; the cause of the rest is unknown. The D gene and trimming were derived from the DNA, and the V and J assignments and clone size from that table. This sample is represented by hundreds of thousands of clones; 95% to 98% of them were singletons. Of the sample, approximately 0.3% is held by the ten largest clones.

CDR1 and CDR2, looked up from the germline V gene, are SGHVS and FQNEAQ. The CDR3 has 15 amino acids, counting the end cysteine and phenylalanine. The kept DNA is CDR3 alone, 45 bases in frame from the first base. The germline V and J ends show losses of 2 bases and 5 bases respectively, and no gene match explains 7 bases of the junction. Source material: naive CD8+ T cells sorted from blood. The label giving this sample's cell subset or site can be read as: CD45RA+CCR7+. The receptor was derived from a man under 40 in good health. In this chain, TRBV7-8 is recombined with TRBJ2-5, and TRBD2 matches 8 of the central bases. The CDR3 region reads CASSLFDGRDETQYF. The DNA sequence is as follows: TGTGCCAGCAGCTTATTTGACGGGAGGGATGAGACCCAGTACTTC.